These T cell receptor beta chains were read from a single sample in a study of tumor-infiltrating lymphocytes in primary liver carcinoma. TCRdb passed the multiplex PCR reads through MiXCR, listing each CDR3 protein once. The repertoire holds 70,000 to 95,000 distinct CDR3 sequences, with roughly 69% as singletons. The sample taken for sequencing was liver tumor tissue from sampling region 4. Source of these receptors: a man aged 35-49 years with primary liver carcinoma and hepatitis B virus infection. Both conserved end residues are part of each CDR3. Fields, in order: clone size, J gene, CDR3 length, D gene, V gene, CDR3 protein, CDR3 DNA. A D gene is named only where the DNA matches it firmly. Clone size is not always given. Where it is, it says once, few, many or a class for expanded clones.

- | TRBJ2-2 | 15 | TRBD2 | TRBV28 | CASRWTSGSTGELFF | TGTGCCAGCAGATGGACTAGCGGGAGCACCGGGGAGCTGTTTTTT
- | TRBJ2-7 | 12 | - | TRBV7-8 | CASSLEGRTWYF | TGTGCCAGCAGCTTAGAGGGTAGGACTTGGTACTTC
- | TRBJ2-5 | 14 | - | TRBV6-5 | CASSYRSANETQYF | TGTGCCAGCAGTTACCGTAGTGCGAATGAGACCCAGTACTTC
- | TRBJ2-7 | 15 | - | TRBV6-6 | CASSSGASVSNEQYF | TGTGCCAGCAGTTCCGGGGCTAGCGTGAGTAACGAGCAGTACTTC
- | TRBJ2-1 | 20 | TRBD2 | TRBV10-1 | CASSERLGGLTNGTINEQFF | TGCGCCAGCAGTGAGAGGTTGGGAGGCCTGACTAACGGGACTATTAATGAGCAGTTCTTC
- | TRBJ2-2 | 16 | - | TRBV24-1 | CATSDPGMANNGELFF | TGTGCCACCAGTGACCCCGGGATGGCGAACAACGGGGAGCTGTTTTTT
medium-sized | TRBJ2-7 | 13 | - | TRBV11-2 | CASSLKQGLVQYF | TGTGCCAGCAGCTTAAAACAGGGTTTGGTGCAGTACTTC
- | TRBJ2-7 | 15 | - | TRBV14 | CASSQGLRTLHEQYF | TGTGCCAGCAGCCAAGGTTTGCGGACCCTCCACGAACAGTACTTC
- | TRBJ2-7 | 17 | TRBD1 | TRBV6-5 | CASSYSYDMTGAFPQYF | TGTGCGAGCAGTTACTCGTACGACATGACAGGGGCATTCCCTCAGTACTTC
- | TRBJ2-5 | 15 | - | TRBV18 | CASSLIVDSQETQYF | TGTGCCAGCTCACTTATAGTGGACAGCCAAGAGACCCAGTACTTC
few | TRBJ1-1 | 14 | TRBD1 | TRBV2 | CASSADRGNTEAFF | TGTGCCAGCAGTGCGGACAGGGGAAACACTGAAGCTTTCTTT
- | TRBJ2-3 | 13 | - | TRBV10-3 | CAFSGNNTDTRYF | TGTGCCTTCAGTGGTAACAACACAGATACGCGGTATTTT
- | TRBJ2-2 | 15 | - | TRBV4-1 | CPSSQEAGNTGELFF | TGTCCCAGCAGCCAAGAGGCGGGGAACACCGGGGAGCTGTTTTTT
many | TRBJ2-1 | 13 | - | TRBV6-1 | CASTVTPITGQFF | TGTGCCAGCACCGTTACACCGATAACGGGGCAGTTCTTC
- | TRBJ1-3 | 12 | TRBD1 | TRBV7-8 | CVSSQGEYTIYF | TGTGTCAGCAGCCAGGGGGAGTACACCATATATTTT
- | TRBJ2-5 | 12 | - | TRBV6-6 | CASSLMAEAQYF | TGTGCCAGCAGTTTGATGGCAGAGGCCCAGTACTTC
- | TRBJ2-1 | 16 | - | TRBV11-2 | CASSSRPSGRIYVQSF | TGTGCCAGCAGCTCGCGCCCCAGTGGGAGGATCTATGTGCAGTCCTTC
- | TRBJ1-2 | 13 | - | TRBV19 | CTTSRGLDYGYTF | TGTACAACCTCCCGGGGTCTTGACTATGGCTACACCTTC
- | TRBJ1-6 | 14 | - | TRBV5-4 | CVSSLEHANSPLHF | TGTGTCAGCAGCTTGGAACACGCTAATTCGCCCCTCCACTTT
few | TRBJ2-7 | 12 | - | TRBV21-1 | CAAVEKPLEQYF | TGTGCCGCCGTGGAAAAGCCCCTCGAGCAGTACTTC
once | TRBJ2-1 | 11 | - | TRBV29-1 | CIVREFNEQFF | TGCATCGTCAGGGAATTTAATGAGCAGTTCTTC
- | TRBJ2-7 | 14 | - | TRBV29-1 | CSVGGGGASGEQCF | TGCAGCGTTGGAGGGGGTGGGGCCTCTGGAGAGCAGTGCTTC
- | TRBJ2-3 | 16 | TRBD2 | TRBV6-1 | CASSVALAGRTDTQYF | TGTGCCAGTAGTGTGGCCCTAGCGGGTAGGACAGATACGCAGTATTTT
- | TRBJ2-1 | 14 | - | TRBV7-3 | CASSPTAGSAEQFF | TGTGCCAGCAGCCCTACTGCAGGCAGCGCTGAGCAGTTCTTC
- | TRBJ1-4 | 12 | - | TRBV28 | CATRSTNERLLF | TGTGCCACCAGATCAACTAATGAAAGACTGCTTTTT
once | TRBJ2-2 | 15 | TRBD2 | TRBV11-2 | CDSSSTSGRAGELFF | TGTGACAGCAGCTCAACTAGCGGGAGGGCTGGGGAGCTGTTTTTT
once | TRBJ2-1 | 15 | TRBD2 | TRBV11-1 | CASSLGLAGANEQFF | TGTGCCAGCAGCCTGGGACTAGCGGGCGCCAATGAGCAGTTCTTC
- | TRBJ2-7 | 17 | TRBD2 | TRBV4-2 | CATTGLAGVYKSYVQCF | TGTGCCACCACTGGACTAGCGGGAGTTTATAAGTCCTACGTGCAGTGCTTC
- | TRBJ2-2 | 13 | - | TRBV28 | CANRDGNTGDLFF | TGTGCCAACAGGGACGGGAACACCGGGGACCTGTTTTTT
few | TRBJ2-7 | 13 | TRBD2 | TRBV7-2 | CASSLQRESEQYF | TGTGCCAGCAGCTTACAGCGGGAGAGCGAGCAGTACTTC
- | TRBJ2-1 | 19 | TRBD2 | TRBV6-5 | CASGPGTSGRAGAYYEQFF | TGTGCCAGCGGTCCCGGGACCAGCGGGAGGGCCGGCGCCTACTATGAGCAGTTCTTC
- | TRBJ2-5 | 17 | TRBD1 | TRBV14 | CANSLVDRGIFEETQYF | TGTGCCAACAGCCTCGTCGACAGGGGGATATTCGAAGAGACCCAGTACTTC
- | TRBJ2-7 | 14 | - | TRBV11-2 | CASSLTDCAYEQYF | TGTGCCAGCAGCTTAACCGACTGTGCTTACGAGCAGTACTTC
- | TRBJ2-1 | 15 | - | TRBV7-3 | CASSSTGGAYNEQFF | TGTGCCAGCAGCTCAACCGGCGGGGCCTACAATGAGCAGTTCTTC
- | TRBJ2-4 | 16 | TRBD2 | TRBV7-8 | CASSLGLAGVINFQYF | TGTGCCAGCAGCTTAGGACTAGCGGGAGTCATAAACTTTCAGTACTTC
- | TRBJ2-7 | 12 | TRBD1 | TRBV11-2 | CASLGGGYEQYF | TGTGCCAGCTTAGGGGGCGGCTACGAGCAGTACTTC
- | TRBJ2-7 | 13 | - | TRBV28 | CASCSGRGYEQYF | TGTGCCAGCTGTTCGGGTCGAGGGTACGAGCAGTACTTC
- | TRBJ2-7 | 15 | - | TRBV10-3 | CAISAGGRHGYEQYF | TGTGCCATCAGCGCAGGAGGACGGCATGGCTACGAGCAGTACTTC
many | TRBJ2-2 | 14 | TRBD1 | TRBV2 | CASSGTGSSGELFF | TGTGCCAGCAGTGGGACAGGGTCCTCCGGGGAGCTGTTTTTT
many | TRBJ1-1 | 13 | TRBD1 | TRBV28 | CASSLSQTGAAFF | TGTGCCAGCAGTTTATCCCAAACAGGGGCGGCTTTCTTT
once | TRBJ2-5 | 17 | - | TRBV11-2 | CISSLVSGGSRQETQYF | TGTATCAGCAGCTTAGTCAGTGGGGGCAGTCGGCAAGAGACCCAATACTTC
- | TRBJ1-2 | 14 | - | TRBV5-4 | CVSSLAGSRVGHTF | TGTGTCAGCAGCTTGGCCGGTAGCAGGGTCGGCCACACCTTC
- | TRBJ1-2 | 16 | - | TRBV6-1 | CASSSSPGTWGGGYTF | TGTGCCAGCAGTTCTAGTCCCGGGACATGGGGAGGAGGCTACACGTTC
- | TRBJ1-1 | 15 | - | TRBV12-3/TRBV12-4 | CARSFGTVPNTQAFF | TGCGCCAGGAGTTTCGGAACTGTCCCGAACACTCAAGCTTTCTTT
few | TRBJ1-4 | 16 | - | TRBV4-1 | CASSRQQGATNEKLFF | TGCGCCAGCAGCCGCCAACAGGGTGCAACTAATGAAAAACTGTTTTTT
few | TRBJ2-5 | 13 | - | TRBV29-1 | CSVDMGDGETQYF | TGTAGCGTTGACATGGGGGATGGAGAGACCCAGTACTTC
once | TRBJ2-2 | 16 | TRBD2 | TRBV11-3 | CTSNPDGTRNTGELFF | TGTACCAGCAACCCGGATGGGACTAGGAACACCGGGGAACTGTTTTTT
- | TRBJ1-3 | 13 | - | TRBV11-2 | CPSVQGAGNTIYF | TGTCCCTCAGTCCAAGGAGCTGGAAACACCATATATTTT
many | TRBJ2-7 | 13 | - | TRBV12-3/TRBV12-4 | CASSLSTDQEQYF | TGTGCCAGCAGTTTATCGACGGATCAAGAGCAGTACTTC
once | TRBJ2-1 | 17 | TRBD2 | TRBV7-3 | CASGLNMAGTSGVELFF | TGTGCCAGCGGCTTAAATATGGCCGGGACTAGCGGGGTTGAGCTGTTCTTC
few | TRBJ2-5 | 15 | TRBD2 | TRBV9 | CASSVASGGTETQYF | TGTGCCAGCAGCGTAGCTAGCGGAGGGACAGAGACCCAGTACTTC
- | TRBJ2-2 | 15 | TRBD1 | TRBV28 | CASSLTGSGTWELLF | TGTGCCAGTTCATTGACAGGGTCGGGCACCTGGGAGCTGTTATTT
many | TRBJ1-1 | 13 | - | TRBV29-1 | CSVEVGQNTEAFF | TGCAGCGTTGAAGTCGGGCAGAACACTGAAGCTTTCTTT
- | TRBJ2-1 | 18 | - | TRBV7-2 | CASSPLSSGLLGYNEQFF | TGTGCCAGCAGCCCCCTTTCGTCAGGACTACTGGGATACAATGAGCAGTTCTTC
- | TRBJ1-2 | 12 | - | TRBV18 | CARSPAQAGYTF | TGTGCCCGCTCACCGGCGCAGGCTGGCTACACCTTC
- | TRBJ2-3 | 16 | - | TRBV5-4 | CASNLRVSGGADTQYF | TGTGCCAGCAACCTACGGGTCTCAGGTGGGGCAGATACGCAGTATTTT
many | TRBJ2-7 | 13 | TRBD2 | TRBV29-1 | CSVASGNVYEQYF | TGCAGCGTTGCTAGCGGGAACGTCTACGAGCAGTACTTC
- | TRBJ2-7 | 17 | TRBD1 | TRBV5-1 | CASSLGEGRDRTYEQYF | TGCGCCAGCAGCTTGGGGGAAGGACGGGACAGAACCTACGAGCAGTACTTC
- | TRBJ1-2 | 14 | - | TRBV11-2 | CASSPANRDYGYTF | TGTGCCAGCAGCCCGGCCAACAGGGACTATGGCTACACCTTT
- | TRBJ2-1 | 16 | TRBD2 | TRBV11-2 | CASSFRLAGDFSEQFF | TGTGCCAGCAGCTTTCGACTGGCGGGAGACTTCAGTGAGCAGTTCTTC